Listed here is a single T cell receptor beta chain. The data derive from a study of Ad26.COV2.S vaccination and SARS-CoV-2 variants. The repertoire was sequenced with immunoSEQ multiplex PCR; TCRdb's copy has only in-frame clones and lacks some. This table has about 680,000 clones, 70% to 90% appearing once. Stated treatment: roughly 19 received Ad26.COV2.S at low or high dose, single or two shots; 5 received placebo; per-sample allocation not given. Sampling happened 63 days after the first vaccine or placebo injection. The V and J ends lost 2 bases and 6 bases respectively, with 11 bases between them. The germline gives CDR1 SGHDT, CDR2 YYEEEE. This CDR3 comprises 14 residues.

The chain employs TRBV5-6 and TRBJ2-2; D is ambiguous. The sample consisted of peripheral blood, taken in a trial of Ad26.COV2.S vaccine versus placebo. This clonotype was obtained from a person aged 18-60 years who received the Ad26.COV2.S COVID-19 vaccine or a placebo. For the CDR3, the DNA is TGTGCCAGCAGCTTCTATTCCCCAGCCGGGGAGCTGTTTTTT. Translation: CASSFYSPAGELFF.